These 29 T cell receptor beta chains came from one sample sequenced in a study of blood T cell repertoires in COVID-19. Clones were read by immunoSEQ multiplex PCR, and TCRdb kept only the in-frame ones, dropping some. Of some 130,000 clones detected, around 90% appear once; the ten largest clones hold less than 5%. Sample: peripheral blood. Every receptor here comes from a man in his 60s with COVID-19, enrolled during active disease.

The chain combines TRBV7-9 with TRBJ2-1; 10 bases align to TRBD2. Germline loops: CDR1 SEHNR, CDR2 FQNEAQ (reference sequence). The CDR3 has 19 amino acids. Germline trimming cut 2 bases from V and 3 bases from J; bases unmatched to any gene: 13. CDR3 in DNA: TGTGCCAGCAGCTTAACCGGACCGGGACTAGCGACAAACTACAATGAGCAGTTCTTC. Protein: CASSLTGPGLATNYNEQFF.

V is TRBV3-1 (or the pseudogene TRBV3-2) and J is TRBJ2-2; D is unclear. Germline CDR1 and CDR2: LGHDT and YNNKEL (reference sequence). The ends were cut back, 1 base at V and 3 bases at J, with 6 bases in the middle. The CDR3 sequence is 14 residues long. The CDR3 sequence: CASSQGSDTGELFF. Here the CDR3 DNA reads TGTGCCAGCAGCCAAGGGTCGGACACCGGGGAGCTGTTTTTT.

The chain combines TRBV5-4 with TRBJ1-6; TRBD1 is a possible D gene (5 bases). CDR1 and CDR2 (germline): SGHNT, YYREEE (reference sequence). The CDR3 runs 15 residues. V dropped 4 bases and J dropped 7 bases, with 15 bases sitting between them. CDR3 amino acids: CASSHTGGDNSPLHF. The DNA for the CDR3 is TGTGCCAGCAGCCACACCGGGGGAGACAATTCACCCCTCCACTTT.

The rearrangement uses TRBV5-1 and TRBJ2-1; possibly TRBD2 for D (6 bases). V was shortened by 4 bases and J by 4 bases, with 21 bases between the two germline ends. The V gene's germline CDR1 is SGHRS and CDR2 YFSETQ. The CDR3 extends over 17 amino acids. CDR3 sequence reads: CASSPTPAGITYNEQFF. As DNA, the CDR3 is TGCGCCAGCAGCCCCACCCCGGCGGGAATCACGTACAATGAGCAGTTCTTC.

The V gene is TRBV11-2, the J gene TRBJ1-2, with D unresolved. Germline CDR1 is SGHAT and CDR2 is FQNNGV. Between the trimmed V and J ends, which lost 4 bases and 5 bases, there was a span of 5 bases. CDR3 size: 11 residues. The CDR3 nucleotides are TGTGCCAGCAGCTCCCTGTATGGCTACACCTTC. Protein: CASSSLYGYTF. The whole variable domain, filled in from reference TRBV11-2 and TRBJ1-2, reads EAGVAQSPRYKIIEKRQSVAFWCNPISGHATLYWYQQILGQGPKLLIQFQNNGVVDDSQLPKDRFSAERLKGVDSTLKIQPAKLEDSAVYLCASSSLYGYTFGSGTRLTVV.

The chain employs TRBV18 and TRBJ1-5; tentatively, D is TRBD1 (6 bases). Germline CDR1 is KGHSH and CDR2 is LQKENI. Trimming removed 0 bases from V and 7 bases from J, with 10 bases in between. There are 14 residues in the CDR3. The CDR3 region is CASSPPGGAQPQHF. For the CDR3, the DNA is TGTGCCAGCTCACCACCCGGGGGGGCCCAGCCCCAGCATTTT.

The rearrangement uses TRBV24-1 and TRBJ1-1, with D possibly being TRBD1 (5 bases). Between the trimmed V and J ends, which lost 5 bases and 5 bases, there was a span of 11 bases. The CDR3 extends over 13 amino acids. From germline, CDR1 is KGHDR and CDR2 SFDVKD. For the CDR3, the DNA is TGTGCCACCAGTGGGCAGGGTGGAACTGAAGCTTTCTTT. It is translated as CATSGQGGTEAFF.

The chain has TRBV19 and TRBJ1-6, with no clear D. Deletions cut 7 bases from V and 4 bases from J, with 14 bases between. CDR1 and CDR2 from the germline V gene are LNHDA and SQIVND (reference sequence). The CDR3 has 15 amino acids. The CDR3 here is CASTLGRPYNSPLHF. The CDR3 bases are TGTGCCAGTACCTTAGGCAGGCCGTATAATTCACCCCTCCACTTT.

The rearrangement joins TRBV10-2 to TRBJ1-4; D unclear. Germline-derived CDR1 and CDR2 are WSHSY and SAAADI. The CDR3 is 13 residues long. The V gene lost 3 bases and the J gene lost 8 bases, with 10 bases spanning the gap. The CDR3 loop reads CASSDGLEEKLFF. CDR3 bases: TGCGCCAGCAGTGACGGCTTGGAGGAAAAACTGTTTTTT.

This clone was detected only once. V gene TRBV19 combines with J gene TRBJ1-5, with 8 bases identical to TRBD1. This CDR3 has 17 residues. CDR1 is LNHDA, CDR2 SQIVND, per germline (reference sequence). V gave up 7 bases and J gave up 1 base; unmatched junction bases: 12. CDR3 amino acids: CASTRTGSKGSNQPQHF. CDR3 bases: TGTGCCAGTACCCGGACAGGGTCAAAAGGAAGCAATCAGCCCCAGCATTTT.

The J gene is TRBJ2-7, the V gene TRBV2, with D possibly TRBD2 on 6 matching bases. Deletions cut 0 bases from V and 7 bases from J, with 10 bases between. The CDR3 runs to 13 residues. Germline CDR1 SNHLY, CDR2 FYNNEI. CDR3 region: CASSEAGLAEQYF. CDR3 nucleotides: TGTGCCAGCAGTGAAGCAGGGCTAGCGGAGCAGTACTTC. Full variable domain (rest looked up from reference TRBV2 and TRBJ2-7): EPEVTQTPSHQVTQMGQEVILRCVPISNHLYFYWYRQILGQKVEFLVSFYNNEISEKSEIFDDQFSVERPDGSNFTLKIRSTKLEDSAMYFCASSEAGLAEQYFGPGTRLTVT.

A single count supports this clone. The chain couples TRBV6-5 to TRBJ2-3; the D gene is possibly TRBD1 (5 bases). V was clipped by 2 bases and J by 5 bases, with 5 bases between them. The germline gives CDR1 MNHEY, CDR2 SVGAGI. The CDR3 sequence is 12 residues long. This CDR3 is CASSYRGDTQYF. In DNA, the CDR3 is TGTGCCAGCAGTTACAGGGGAGATACGCAGTATTTT.

The chain is built from TRBV5-1 and TRBJ1-1, with D unclear. Germline values: CDR1 SGHRS, CDR2 YFSETQ. This CDR3 spans 13 amino acids. V was pared by 0 bases and J by 1 base, with 4 bases between. The CDR3 region has the DNA TGCGCCAGCAGCTTGGGCGCGAACACTGAAGCTTTCTTT. Amino acids: CASSLGANTEAFF.

This clone appeared a few times. The chain links TRBV28 to TRBJ2-7; 8 positions agree with TRBD1. V gave up 6 bases and J gave up 3 bases; unmatched junction bases: 7. Germline lookup yields CDR1 MDHEN and CDR2 SYDVKM. This CDR3 is built from 14 residues. In DNA form, the CDR3 reads TGTGCCAGCAGCCGCGGACAGGGCGGCTACGAGCAGTACTTC. Translated, it gives CASSRGQGGYEQYF.

J is TRBJ1-1 and V is TRBV27; the D gene is possibly TRBD1 (6 bases). The V gene lost 7 bases and the J gene lost 6 bases, with 24 bases spanning the gap. There are 16 residues in the CDR3. Germline V gene lookup returns CDR1 MNHEY and CDR2 SMNVEV (reference sequence). CDR3 loop: CASTTINGQRSAEAFF. CDR3 DNA: TGTGCCAGCACTACGATTAATGGACAGAGAAGCGCTGAAGCTTTCTTT.

The chain carries TRBV7-9 and TRBJ1-2, with D perhaps matching TRBD1 (5 bases). This CDR3 contains 17 residues. Germline CDR1 is SEHNR and CDR2 is FQNEAQ (reference sequence). V was shortened by 8 bases and J by 1 base, with 23 bases between the two germline ends. The CDR3, as DNA: TGTGCCAGCCGTGCGGGGCATCAAAGCCTGAATAACTATGGCTACACCTTC. Translated: CASRAGHQSLNNYGYTF.

The sample holds one count of this clone. V and J are TRBV11-2 and TRBJ2-1; D possibly corresponds to TRBD2 (6 bases). This CDR3 spans 12 amino acids. Germline V gene sequence: CDR1 SGHAT, CDR2 FQNNGV. V lost 3 bases, J lost 7 bases, and 7 bases lay in between. The CDR3 DNA reads as TGTGCCAGCAGCTTCGGGGGAAATGAGCAGTTCTTC. Amino acid sequence: CASSFGGNEQFF.

V gene TRBV7-3 combines with J gene TRBJ2-3, with D hard to call. CDR1 is SGHTA, CDR2 FQGTGA, per germline. V was trimmed by 5 bases and J by 0 bases, leaving 12 bases between them. This CDR3 has 15 amino acids. The chain's CDR3 is CASSRYSSSTDTQYF. The CDR3 DNA reads TGTGCCAGCAGCCGCTACAGTTCTAGCACAGATACGCAGTATTTT.

The rearrangement uses TRBV7-9 and TRBJ2-7; 8 bases line up with TRBD1. The CDR3 length is 19 residues. V gave up 5 bases and J gave up 4 bases; unmatched junction bases: 22. Germline assignment: CDR1 SEHNR and CDR2 FQNEAQ (reference sequence). The CDR3 region has the DNA TGTGCCAGCAGCGGAAATTACCGGGGGACAGGCATAATTTTGTACGAGCAGTACTTC. This codes for CASSGNYRGTGIILYEQYF.

The V gene is TRBV6-6, the J gene TRBJ2-3; 13 bases align to TRBD2. After removal of 6 bases from V and 2 bases from J, the junction contained 5 bases not matched to a gene. The CDR3 has 16 amino acids. CDR1 and CDR2 (germline): MNHNY, SVGAGI (reference sequence). The CDR3 DNA reads TGTGCCAGCAGCCGAGGACTAGCGGGAGCCACAGATACGCAGTATTTT. This translates into CASSRGLAGATDTQYF.

V usage is TRBV6-5 and J usage is TRBJ2-4; tentatively, D is TRBD2 (6 bases). Germline CDR1 reads MNHEY; CDR2 reads SVGAGI. The CDR3 has 15 amino acids. V was shortened by 0 bases and J by 0 bases, with 6 bases between the two germline ends. This CDR3 reads CASSYSGGAKNIQYF. The CDR3 DNA reads TGTGCCAGCAGTTACTCCGGGGGAGCCAAAAACATTCAGTACTTC.

The chain employs TRBV7-2 and TRBJ2-7, with unresolved D. CDR3 size: 12 residues. CDR1 and CDR2 (germline): SGHTA, FQGNSA. V dropped 2 bases and J dropped 3 bases, with 5 bases sitting between them. CDR3 amino acids: CASSLIHYEQYF. In DNA form, the CDR3 reads TGTGCCAGCAGCTTAATCCACTACGAGCAGTACTTC.

The chain couples TRBV6-1 to TRBJ1-2; TRBD1 is a possible D gene (5 bases). V shed 2 bases and J shed 4 bases, with 11 bases lying between them. Germline assignment: CDR1 MNHNS and CDR2 SASEGT. The CDR3 runs to 14 residues. Here the CDR3 DNA reads TGTGCCAGCAGTGAAACCAGGGCCATCTATGGCTACACCTTC. This gives the protein CASSETRAIYGYTF.

The chain carries TRBV7-2 and TRBJ2-3; TRBD2 aligns across 13 bases. The germline V gene has CDR1 SGHTA and CDR2 FQGNSA. The length of the CDR3 is 16 residues. Unmatched junction bases numbered 6, after V lost 5 bases and J lost 4 bases. CDR3 nucleotide sequence: TGTGCCAGCAGCCCCCGGACTAGCGGGAGTGCAGATACGCAGTATTTT. This encodes CASSPRTSGSADTQYF.

The CDR3 protein is CASSPKSGTGELFF. The CDR3 DNA follows: TGCGCCAGCAGTCCAAAGAGCGGGACCGGGGAGCTGTTTTTT. The chain is built from TRBV10-1 and TRBJ2-2, with D tentatively TRBD2 (6 bases). V lost 5 bases to trimming and J lost 5 bases, with 12 bases between them. There are 14 residues in the CDR3. Germline lookup yields CDR1 WNHNN and CDR2 SYGVQD (reference sequence).

This chain links TRBV21-1 with TRBJ1-6. TRBV21-1 counts as a pseudogene. CDR3 length: 17 residues. This CDR3 reads CASSQTPGEGSGSPLHF. CDR3 sequence (DNA): TGTGCCAGCAGCCAAACCCCCGGGGAGGGATCGGGTTCACCCCTCCACTTT.

The rearrangement uses TRBV11-1 and TRBJ2-7; no reliable D call. The CDR3 consists of 16 residues. The V gene's germline CDR1 is SGHAT and CDR2 FQDESV (reference sequence). V was trimmed by 2 bases and J by 4 bases, leaving 18 bases between them. The CDR3 protein is CASSLYYSPKTYEQYF. The CDR3 DNA reads TGTGCCAGCAGCTTATACTACTCGCCCAAAACTTACGAGCAGTACTTC.

The chain joins TRBV3-1 (or the pseudogene TRBV3-2) to TRBJ1-1, with D possibly matching TRBD1 (5 bases). Trimming took 1 base from V and 4 from J, leaving 10 bases between them. The CDR3 runs to 14 residues. CDR1 and CDR2 (germline): LGHDT, YNNKEL (reference sequence). Here the CDR3 reads CASSQGQGGTEAFF. In DNA, the CDR3 is TGTGCCAGCAGCCAAGGGCAGGGTGGCACTGAAGCTTTCTTT.

The chain links TRBV5-1 to TRBJ2-1; D may be TRBD1 (6 bases). The V and J ends lost 3 bases and 9 bases respectively, with 13 bases between them. The length of the CDR3 is 13 residues. Germline lookup yields CDR1 SGHRS and CDR2 YFSETQ. The CDR3 is CASSSILGGEQFF. Written as DNA, the CDR3 is TGCGCCAGCAGCTCCATCTTAGGGGGTGAGCAGTTCTTC.